This is a list of T cell receptor beta chains from one sample in a study of T cell responses to AZD1222 COVID-19 vaccine. Sequencing was performed with immunoSEQ multiplex PCR; in TCRdb, only in-frame clones are kept and a portion is missing. Among some 130,000 clones, about nine tenths were seen once, and the ten largest hold 6.9%. Here the sequenced sample was peripheral blood, taken on day 0 of AZD1222 vaccination. All receptors derive from an adult in good health. The CDR3 runs from the conserved cysteine through the conserved F or W. The order of the fields is D gene, V gene, CDR3 protein. D genes are given only for firm matches.

D gene: TRBD2
V gene: TRBV5-4
CDR3 protein: CASGVGGSGGTITYEQYF

D gene: TRBD2
V gene: TRBV28
CDR3 protein: CASSSPGLAGGYEQYF

D gene: NA
V gene: TRBV28
CDR3 protein: CASSSPQGIYGYTF

D gene: TRBD2
V gene: TRBV9
CDR3 protein: CASSVSGVIADTQYF

D gene: NA
V gene: TRBV6-2/TRBV6-3
CDR3 protein: CASTPLQGGNEKLFF

D gene: NA
V gene: TRBV19
CDR3 protein: CASSMMGDFATNEKLFF

D gene: NA
V gene: TRBV3-1/TRBV3-2
CDR3 protein: CASSQDIVANEQYF

D gene: NA
V gene: TRBV5-8
CDR3 protein: CASSLGGDRARFFGSPLHF

D gene: NA
V gene: TRBV7-2
CDR3 protein: CASSMGGSGANVLTF

D gene: NA
V gene: TRBV3-1/TRBV3-2
CDR3 protein: CASSQRTDPNSPLHF

D gene: TRBD1
V gene: TRBV7-6
CDR3 protein: CASSLGQGRIGELFF

D gene: TRBD1
V gene: TRBV28
CDR3 protein: CASSLLTGRGYTF

D gene: NA
V gene: TRBV9
CDR3 protein: CASVTLYGYTF

D gene: TRBD1
V gene: TRBV7-2
CDR3 protein: CASSVTGGISSYEQYF

D gene: NA
V gene: TRBV4-3
CDR3 protein: CASSQVSASQGEQFF

D gene: NA
V gene: TRBV6-5
CDR3 protein: CASSYRSGSGNQPQHF

D gene: TRBD1
V gene: TRBV3-1/TRBV3-2
CDR3 protein: CASSRQGALKQYF

D gene: NA
V gene: TRBV28
CDR3 protein: CASRLRSAAGKLFF

D gene: TRBD2
V gene: TRBV28
CDR3 protein: CASSSPASGGAPDTQYF

D gene: NA
V gene: TRBV19
CDR3 protein: CASGRNTIYF

D gene: NA
V gene: TRBV28
CDR3 protein: CASNEGWVNSPLHF

D gene: NA
V gene: TRBV4-3
CDR3 protein: CASSFHWAEGETQYF